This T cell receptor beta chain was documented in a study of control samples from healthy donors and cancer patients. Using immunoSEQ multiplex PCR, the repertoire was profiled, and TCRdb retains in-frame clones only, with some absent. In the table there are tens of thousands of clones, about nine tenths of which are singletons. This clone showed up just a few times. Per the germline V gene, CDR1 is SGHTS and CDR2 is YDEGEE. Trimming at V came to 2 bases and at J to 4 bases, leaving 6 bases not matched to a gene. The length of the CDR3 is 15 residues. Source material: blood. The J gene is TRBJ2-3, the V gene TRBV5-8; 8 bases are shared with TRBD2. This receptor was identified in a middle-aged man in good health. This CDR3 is CASSFDLAGADTQYF. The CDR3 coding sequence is TGTGCCAGCAGCTTTGATCTAGCGGGTGCAGATACGCAGTATTTT.